The 29 T cell receptor beta chains in this list originate from one sample, sequenced in a study of OX40 agonist ivuxolimab in advanced cancers. Method: immunoSEQ multiplex PCR; TCRdb's copy keeps in-frame clones and lacks some. The sample lists some 59,000 clones, approximately 80% seen once, with roughly 2.3% in the top ten. This sample comprised CD4+ or CD8+ T cells sorted from blood, obtained in a trial of the OX40 agonist ivuxolimab. Source of these receptors: an adult with an advanced solid tumor such as melanoma, head and neck, liver or kidney cancer.

V gene TRBV19 combines with J gene TRBJ2-1; D is possibly TRBD1 (6 bases). Germline lookup yields CDR1 LNHDA and CDR2 SQIVND (reference sequence). V shed 4 bases and J shed 2 bases, with 15 bases lying between them. The CDR3 has 16 amino acids. CDR3: CASSTGQTPPYNEQFF. As DNA, the CDR3 is TGTGCCAGTAGTACCGGACAGACTCCACCCTACAATGAGCAGTTCTTC.

V and J are TRBV7-2 and TRBJ2-2; D gene unclear. Per the germline V gene, CDR1 is SGHTA and CDR2 is FQGNSA. There are 17 residues in the CDR3. V lost 4 bases and J 4 bases, leaving 19 bases between the germline ends. In DNA, the CDR3 is TGTGCCAGCAGCTCCCGGGTCGCCGGGCCGGGCACCGGGGAGCTGTTTTTT. As protein: CASSSRVAGPGTGELFF.

The chain carries TRBV7-3 and TRBJ1-2; no clear D. V was trimmed by 1 base and J by 4 bases, leaving 7 bases between them. Germline V CDR1 and CDR2: SGHTA, FQGTGA. There are 13 residues in the CDR3. The CDR3 DNA reads as TGTGCCAGCAGCTTAAGTCCCAGCTATGGCTACACCTTC. Protein product: CASSLSPSYGYTF.

The V call is TRBV18, the J call TRBJ1-5; 8 bases align to TRBD1. The CDR3 spans 16 residues. V shed 3 bases and J 4 bases; nucleotides not matched to a gene: 8. The germline CDR1 and CDR2 sequences are KGHSH and LQKENI. CDR3 residues: CASSPTGGSSNQPQHF. The DNA for the CDR3 is TGTGCCAGCTCACCCACAGGGGGGTCATCAAATCAGCCCCAGCATTTT.

The V and J genes are TRBV6-1 and TRBJ1-2, with D possibly TRBD1 on 5 matching bases. This CDR3 has 15 residues. V was shortened by 5 bases and J by 4 bases, with 17 bases between the two germline ends. Germline CDR1 MNHNS, CDR2 SASEGT. This CDR3 reads CASSISGSGSYGYTF. CDR3 nucleotide sequence: TGTGCCAGCAGTATTTCGGGGTCAGGGTCCTATGGCTACACCTTC.

The chain carries TRBV18 and TRBJ1-2, with D possibly being TRBD1 (5 bases). The ends were cut back, 3 bases at V and 5 bases at J, with 19 bases in the middle. CDR3 size: 16 residues. Germline V gene lookup returns CDR1 KGHSH and CDR2 LQKENI. CDR3 protein: CASSPSSRDLRYGYTF. The CDR3 coding sequence is TGTGCCAGCTCACCCTCTTCCCGGGACCTGAGGTATGGCTACACCTTC.

The chain recombines TRBV6-5 with TRBJ2-1, with TRBD1 as a possible D gene (5 bases). V was cut by 8 bases and J by 8 bases, with 19 bases left in between. The CDR3 sequence is 14 residues long. In germline, CDR1 is MNHEY, CDR2 SVGAGI. Written as DNA, the CDR3 is TGTGCCAGCCACCCCAGGGCAGCGTTCGATGAGCAGTTCTTC. Its protein product is CASHPRAAFDEQFF.

The J gene is TRBJ2-7, the V gene TRBV9; D is uncertain. Trimming removed 3 bases at V and 2 bases at J, with 12 bases between. Germline assignment: CDR1 SGDLS and CDR2 YYNGEE. CDR3 length: 14 amino acids. The CDR3 DNA reads TGTGCCAGCAGCGGGGAACGTAATACCTACGAGCAGTACTTC. Amino acid sequence: CASSGERNTYEQYF.

This chain links TRBV28 with TRBJ2-1; TRBD2 might be the D (7 bases). The length of the CDR3 is 14 residues. Germline assignment: CDR1 MDHEN and CDR2 SYDVKM. Trimming took off 2 bases at V and 7 bases at J, with 12 bases between the two ends. CDR3 residues: CASSLLRGGNEQFF. The CDR3 DNA is TGTGCCAGCAGTTTACTAAGGGGGGGTAATGAGCAGTTCTTC.

The J gene is TRBJ1-2, the V gene TRBV7-2; TRBD1 aligns across 7 bases. J gave up 4 bases and V 2 bases, and 4 bases lay outside the gene matches. CDR3 length: 14 amino acids. Germline-derived CDR1 and CDR2 are SGHTA and FQGNSA. CDR3 sequence reads: CASSLSQGIYGYTF. In DNA, the CDR3 is TGTGCCAGCAGCTTATCACAGGGGATCTATGGCTACACCTTC.

CDR3 amino acids: CASSLGGGFHTEAFF. CDR3 coding DNA: TGCGCCAGCAGCTTGGGAGGGGGATTCCACACTGAAGCTTTCTTT. J is TRBJ1-1 and V is TRBV5-1; possible D gene TRBD1, 6 bases. This CDR3 has 15 amino acids. Looked up from germline, CDR1 is SGHRS and CDR2 is YFSETQ. V gave up 0 bases and J gave up 3 bases, with 12 bases separating them.

V gene TRBV27 combines with J gene TRBJ2-7; 7 nucleotides match TRBD2. CDR3 length equals 15 residues. CDR1 is MNHEY and CDR2 is SMNVEV in the germline V gene (reference sequence). Germline trimming cut 4 bases from V and 7 bases from J; bases unmatched to any gene: 13. The CDR3 DNA reads as TGTGCCAGCAGTTCCCTCGGGGAGGGAAGGAGGGAGCAGTACTTC. Its translation is CASSSLGEGRREQYF.

This chain joins TRBV13 and TRBJ1-2; D is perhaps TRBD1 (6 bases). The germline gives CDR1 PRHDT, CDR2 FYEKMQ (reference sequence). V lost 8 bases and J lost 2, with 12 bases in between. CDR3 size: 13 residues. The CDR3 bases are TGTGCCAGCTCTCGAACAGGGAACTATGGCTACACCTTC. Protein product: CASSRTGNYGYTF.

J is TRBJ1-1 and V is TRBV25-1; TRBD1 matches 7 bases. Germline V gene sequence: CDR1 MGHDK, CDR2 SYGVNS. There are 18 residues in the CDR3. V shed 4 bases, J shed 3 bases, and the junction held 17 bases outside the gene matches. CDR3 loop: CASSAVGNRDRGHTEAFF. In DNA, the CDR3 is TGTGCCAGCAGTGCAGTGGGGAACCGGGACAGAGGTCACACTGAAGCTTTCTTT.

The rearrangement links TRBV5-6 to TRBJ2-5, with 11 bases lining up with TRBD2. Germline assignment: CDR1 SGHDT and CDR2 YYEEEE. The CDR3 contains 15 residues. With 4 bases clipped from V and 5 bases from J, the junction kept 7 bases outside the gene matches. The CDR3 DNA is TGTGCCAGCAGCCCGCTAGCGGGGGGTTCGGAGACCCAGTACTTC. Translation: CASSPLAGGSETQYF.

The gene calls are TRBV10-3 and TRBJ2-7; no clear D. This CDR3 has 12 amino acids. Germline V gene data show CDR1 as ENHRY and CDR2 as SYGVKD. Trimming cost V 4 bases and J 2 bases, with 6 bases left between them. In nucleotides, the CDR3 is TGTGCCATCAGTGGCACGACCTACGAGCAGTACTTC. Translating gives CAISGTTYEQYF.

The chain joins TRBV19 to TRBJ1-2; D is unresolved. CDR3 length equals 15 residues. Per germline, CDR1 LNHDA and CDR2 SQIVND (reference sequence). Trimming removed 3 bases from V and 3 bases from J, with 14 bases in between. Written as DNA, the CDR3 is TGTGCCAGTAGTATGGAACAGCGACCTTACTATGGCTACACCTTC. Translating it yields CASSMEQRPYYGYTF.

This clone has only a few counts. V and J are TRBV9 and TRBJ1-6; 9 nucleotides line up with TRBD1. This CDR3 has 15 amino acids. V lost 0 bases to trimming and J lost 9 bases; unmatched junction nucleotides: 4. The germline V gene encodes CDR1 SGDLS and CDR2 YYNGEE. The CDR3 here is CASSVGADRGSPLHF. The CDR3, as DNA: TGTGCCAGCAGCGTAGGCGCGGACAGGGGTTCACCCCTCCACTTT.

This sequence joins TRBV6-5 and TRBJ1-4, with D unclear. Germline CDR1 is MNHEY and CDR2 is SVGAGI. Trimming removed 5 bases from V and 8 bases from J, with 15 bases in between. CDR3 length equals 14 residues. The CDR3 nucleotides read TGTGCCAGCAGTCGGTTCGTGGGGAACGAAAAACTGTTTTTT. It codes for CASSRFVGNEKLFF.

In DNA form, the CDR3 reads TGTGCCAGCAGCTTAGGGGACAGGGGAACTGAAAAACTGTTTTTT. Its translation is CASSLGDRGTEKLFF. This sequence joins TRBV11-2 and TRBJ1-4; 10 nucleotides match TRBD1. V dropped 1 base and J dropped 7; count of bases not matched to a gene: 3. CDR3 length: 15 residues. Germline assignment: CDR1 SGHAT and CDR2 FQNNGV.

V usage is TRBV11-2 and J usage is TRBJ1-1; D remains ambiguous. The CDR3 is 17 amino acids. The germline V gene has CDR1 SGHAT and CDR2 FQNNGV. Trimming removed 2 bases from V and 7 bases from J, with 23 bases in between. CDR3 amino acids: CASSLRFGSGPKVEAFF. The CDR3 DNA follows: TGTGCCAGCAGCTTAAGATTTGGGTCAGGCCCTAAGGTTGAAGCTTTCTTT.

The count of this clone is one. The same CDR3 also results from other DNA sequences found in this sample. The chain carries TRBV18 and TRBJ2-1, with D possibly matching TRBD1 (5 bases). The CDR3 covers 15 residues. V shed 1 base and J shed 4 bases, with 11 bases lying between them. Germline loops: CDR1 KGHSH, CDR2 LQKENI. The CDR3 coding sequence is TGTGCCAGCTCACCACTGCCAGGGCTATACAATGAGCAGTTCTTC. As protein: CASSPLPGLYNEQFF.

This rearrangement joins TRBV9 to TRBJ1-4; D is unresolved. The ends were cut back, 0 bases at V and 5 bases at J, with 11 bases in the middle. Germline CDR1 is SGDLS and CDR2 is YYNGEE. This CDR3 region has 15 residues. CDR3 sequence reads: CASSVAYSRNEKLFF. The CDR3 bases are TGTGCCAGCAGCGTAGCTTACAGTAGAAATGAAAAACTGTTTTTT.

The gene calls are TRBV28 and TRBJ1-2; 7 bases are a match to TRBD1. Germline loops: CDR1 MDHEN, CDR2 SYDVKM. Trimming took 6 bases from V and 8 from J; bases not matched to a gene: 3. The CDR3 is made up of 11 amino acids. CDR3 DNA: TGTGCCAGCAGGGGACAGTTCGGCTACACCTTC. This translates into CASRGQFGYTF.

The chain employs TRBV7-2 and TRBJ2-7; D is unresolved. Looked up from germline, CDR1 is SGHTA and CDR2 is FQGNSA. V was shortened by 1 base and J by 6 bases, with 10 bases between the two germline ends. CDR3 length: 13 amino acids. The CDR3 region has the DNA TGTGCCAGCAGCTTAGACAAATCCGGCGAGCAGTACTTC. Its translation is CASSLDKSGEQYF. The variable domain in full, with the rest retrieved from reference TRBV7-2 and TRBJ2-7, is GAGVSQSPSNKVTEKGKDVELRCDPISGHTALYWYRQSLGQGLEFLIYFQGNSAPDKSGLPSDRFSAERTGGSVSTLTIQRTQQEDSAVYLCASSLDKSGEQYFGPGTRLTVT.

A single count supports this clone. V gene TRBV4-1 combines with J gene TRBJ1-6, with a tentative D call TRBD1 (5 bases). The length of the CDR3 is 16 residues. Germline V gene sequence: CDR1 MGHRA, CDR2 YSYEKL. With 5 bases removed from V and 0 bases from J, the gap between germline ends came to 11 bases. CDR3 sequence: CASSAGSSSYNSPLHF. The CDR3 nucleotides are TGCGCCAGCAGCGCAGGGTCGAGCTCCTATAATTCACCCCTCCACTTT.

The rearrangement joins TRBV9 to TRBJ1-2; a possible D gene is TRBD1 (6 bases). Germline V gene lookup returns CDR1 SGDLS and CDR2 YYNGEE. The V and J ends lost 0 bases and 6 bases respectively, with 21 bases between them. The CDR3 extends over 17 amino acids. The CDR3 region has the DNA TGTGCCAGCAGCGTAGATAGGGGGGCCCGCCCTAGGGATGGCTACACCTTC. The encoded protein is CASSVDRGARPRDGYTF.

This clone showed up just a few times. The rearrangement uses TRBV5-1 and TRBJ1-6; D not certain. CDR1 is SGHRS and CDR2 is YFSETQ in the germline V gene. The CDR3 spans 15 residues. Deletions cut 4 bases from V and 2 bases from J, with 10 bases between. CDR3 region: CASSVDGTYNSPLHF. CDR3 DNA sequence: TGCGCCAGCAGCGTCGACGGAACCTATAATTCACCCCTCCACTTT.

In this sample, this clone turned up once. V usage is TRBV5-1 and J usage is TRBJ1-1; 7 bases line up with TRBD1. The trim removed 4 bases at V and 8 bases at J, leaving 14 bases unmatched. Germline assignment: CDR1 SGHRS and CDR2 YFSETQ. The CDR3 length is 15 residues. CDR3 sequence reads: CASSTRPGQLPEAFF. The CDR3 bases are TGCGCCAGCAGCACACGTCCGGGACAGCTCCCCGAAGCTTTCTTT. Supplemented by reference TRBV5-1 and TRBJ1-1, the full variable domain reads KAGVTQTPRYLIKTRGQQVTLSCSPISGHRSVSWYQQTPGQGLQFLFEYFSETQRNKGNFPGRFSGRQFSNSRSEMNVSTLELGDSALYLCASSTRPGQLPEAFFGQGTRLTVV.